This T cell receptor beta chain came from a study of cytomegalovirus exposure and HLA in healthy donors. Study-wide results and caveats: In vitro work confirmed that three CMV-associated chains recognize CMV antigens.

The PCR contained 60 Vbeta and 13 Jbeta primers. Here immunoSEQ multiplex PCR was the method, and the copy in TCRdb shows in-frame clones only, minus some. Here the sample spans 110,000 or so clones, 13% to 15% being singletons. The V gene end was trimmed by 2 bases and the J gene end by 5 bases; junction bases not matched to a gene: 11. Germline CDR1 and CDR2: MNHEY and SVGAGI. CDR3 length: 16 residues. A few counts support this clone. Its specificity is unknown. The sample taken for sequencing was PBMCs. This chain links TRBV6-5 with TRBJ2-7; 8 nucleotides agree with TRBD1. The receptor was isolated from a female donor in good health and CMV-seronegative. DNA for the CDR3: TGTGCCAGCAGTTACGGGTCGGGGACAGGTCACAACGAGCAGTACTTC. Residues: CASSYGSGTGHNEQYF.